Below are 2 T cell receptor beta chains sequenced from a single sample in a study of T cell responses to AZD1222 COVID-19 vaccine. Sequencing was performed with immunoSEQ multiplex PCR; in TCRdb, only in-frame clones are kept and a portion is missing. The sample lists 95,000 to 150,000 clones, more than 70% occurring once. The source was peripheral blood, collected on day 0 of AZD1222 vaccination. The receptors were gathered from an adult in good health.

The CDR3 DNA reads as TGTGCCAGCAGTTACCGCACGGATTCACCCCTCCACTTT. Its translation: CASSYRTDSPLHF. V is TRBV6-2 or TRBV6-3 and J is TRBJ1-6; D gene uncertain. The CDR3 spans 13 residues. Germline assignment: CDR1 MNHEY and CDR2 SVGEGT. Trimming removed 2 bases from V and 8 bases from J, with 7 bases in between.

The chain couples TRBV7-9 to TRBJ1-4; 7 bases fit TRBD1. The CDR3 runs 14 residues. The V gene's germline CDR1 is SEHNR and CDR2 FQNEAQ (reference sequence). Trimming at V came to 5 bases and at J to 7 bases, leaving 7 bases not matched to a gene. CDR3 in amino acids: CASSQRQGVEKLFF. The CDR3 DNA reads as TGTGCCAGCAGCCAGCGACAGGGTGTTGAAAAACTGTTTTTT.